This T cell receptor beta chain was sequenced for a study of shared clonotypes between healthy human individuals. Study summary: Used for every donor were three CD4 naive, three CD4 memory, two CD8 naive and one CD8 memory plate.

Naive CD8 cells lacked CD45RO, underwent positive selection for CCR7 and left out terminally differentiated effector memory CD45RA+ cells. Sequencing used immunoSEQ multiplex PCR; TCRdb keeps in-frame clones, though not all of them. Of a few million clones in the sample, just under 95% were seen once. Germline V gene sequence: CDR1 ENHRY, CDR2 SYGVKD. This CDR3 spans 17 amino acids. The trim removed 6 bases at V and 1 base at J, leaving 14 bases unmatched. The sequenced sample consisted of naive CD8+ T cells from PBMCs. The clonotype originates from a man in his late teens or twenties in good health. Some clones in this sample may be carry-over from other donors' samples. V and J are TRBV10-3 and TRBJ2-7; 8 nucleotides agree with TRBD1. The DNA for the CDR3 is TGTGCCATCAGCCTACCCCCGGACAGGGAAGGGTCCTACGAGCAGTACTTC. This translates into CAISLPPDREGSYEQYF.